The 18 T cell receptor beta chains presented below share a single source sample, sequenced in a study of blood T cell repertoires in COVID-19. The assay was immunoSEQ multiplex PCR, and TCRdb's table has in-frame clones only and misses some. The table records about 270,000 clones, over 75% of them present only once. Sequencing used peripheral blood. These receptor sequences come from a human donor in a cohort sampled during active COVID-19.

This rearrangement joins TRBV15 to TRBJ2-1, with 11 bases matching TRBD2. CDR1 is LNHNV and CDR2 is YYDKDF in the germline V gene (reference sequence). V trimming: 5 bases; J trimming: 6 bases; junction bases outside the gene matches: 9. The CDR3 covers 16 residues. This CDR3 is CATSPSLAGGINEQFF. In nucleotides, the CDR3 is TGTGCCACCAGCCCTTCCCTAGCGGGAGGAATCAATGAGCAGTTCTTC.

V is TRBV4-1 and J is TRBJ2-7; 9 bases fit TRBD1. This CDR3 is 16 amino acids long. In germline, CDR1 is MGHRA, CDR2 YSYEKL. V gave up 3 bases and J gave up 10 bases; unmatched junction bases: 16. The CDR3 DNA is TGCGCCAGCAGCCATTCATTGACAGGGGGGCAAAAAGGACAGTACTTC. Translation gives CASSHSLTGGQKGQYF.

V usage is TRBV12-3 or TRBV12-4 and J usage is TRBJ2-1, with D maybe TRBD2 (5 bases). The CDR3 runs to 11 residues. With 3 bases removed from V and 11 bases from J, the gap between germline ends came to 8 bases. CDR3 DNA sequence: TGTGCCAGCAGTTTTTCCGGGAAGCAGTTCTTC. It encodes CASSFSGKQFF.

This chain joins TRBV5-1 and TRBJ2-3; 9 bases map to TRBD2. CDR1 is SGHRS, CDR2 YFSETQ, per germline. J lost 1 base, V lost 4 bases, and 4 bases had no gene match. The CDR3 has 15 residues. CDR3 coding DNA: TGCGCCAGCAGCATGACTAGCGGCCGCACAGATACGCAGTATTTT. Translated: CASSMTSGRTDTQYF.

Remarks on this clone: Distinct nucleotide sequences in the sample also encode this CDR3. The chain carries TRBV6-5 and TRBJ1-1; possibly TRBD1 for D (5 bases). V lost 6 bases to trimming and J lost 2 bases, with 10 bases between them. Germline V gives CDR1 MNHEY, CDR2 SVGAGI. This CDR3 is built from 13 residues. CDR3 sequence (DNA): TGTGCCAGCAGGAAGACAGTAAACACTGAAGCTTTCTTT. As protein: CASRKTVNTEAFF.

The chain couples TRBV19 to TRBJ1-2, with TRBD1 matching over 9 bases. The CDR3 is 13 residues long. The germline gives CDR1 LNHDA, CDR2 SQIVND (reference sequence). With V trimmed by 6 bases and J by 5 bases, 4 bases remained unmatched. The CDR3 coding sequence is TGTGCCAGTAGGAGGACAGGGGATTATGGCTACACCTTC. It is translated as CASRRTGDYGYTF.

V usage is TRBV5-4 and J usage is TRBJ2-2, with TRBD2 as a possible D gene (6 bases). CDR3 length: 14 residues. The germline V gene has CDR1 SGHNT and CDR2 YYREEE (reference sequence). V lost 4 bases and J 8 bases, leaving 15 bases between the germline ends. The CDR3 protein is CASSPQSGGGELFF. CDR3 nucleotides: TGTGCCAGCAGCCCACAAAGTGGAGGGGGGGAGCTGTTTTTT.

There are a few counts of this clone. The chain couples TRBV7-2 to TRBJ2-7; 8 bases are shared with TRBD2. The CDR3 contains 17 residues. Losses at the gene ends were 5 bases for V and 4 bases for J; bases not matched to a gene: 16. Per the germline V gene, CDR1 is SGHTA and CDR2 is FQGNSA. The chain's CDR3 is CASSPPRGDGRRYEQYF. Here the CDR3 DNA reads TGTGCCAGCAGCCCCCCGCGGGGGGATGGTAGGCGGTACGAGCAGTACTTC.

This clone is a singleton in its sample. The V gene is TRBV30, the J gene TRBJ2-7; D remains unclear. V was cut by 0 bases and J by 7 bases, with 10 bases left in between. There are 12 residues in the CDR3. CDR1 and CDR2 from the germline V gene are GTSNPN and SVGIG (reference sequence). The CDR3 DNA reads as TGTGCCTGGAGTGTCTCCCTCGGGGAGCAGTACTTC. Residues: CAWSVSLGEQYF.

This sequence joins TRBV7-6 and TRBJ2-7, with a tentative D call TRBD1 (5 bases). V was trimmed by 2 bases and J by 1 base, leaving 21 bases between them. From germline, CDR1 is SGHVS and CDR2 FNYEAQ. This CDR3 spans 18 amino acids. CDR3 bases: TGTGCCAGCAGCTTAAAGTCACGCGCGACAGCCAATTCCTACGAGCAGTACTTC. As protein: CASSLKSRATANSYEQYF.

This clone was picked up a small number of times. This chain joins TRBV18 and TRBJ1-5, with no clear D. The CDR3 length is 12 residues. The germline V gene encodes CDR1 KGHSH and CDR2 LQKENI. The ends were cut back, 3 bases at V and 8 bases at J, with 8 bases in the middle. CDR3 nucleotide sequence: TGTGCCAGCTCACCGGTAGCGGAGCCCCAGCATTTT. This sequence encodes CASSPVAEPQHF.

The gene calls are TRBV7-2 and TRBJ2-2; D is perhaps TRBD2 (6 bases). Trimming cost V 8 bases and J 7 bases, with 20 bases left between them. The CDR3 covers 15 residues. Germline V gene lookup returns CDR1 SGHTA and CDR2 FQGNSA. The CDR3 DNA is TGTGCCAGCCGAAGGGACTCTGGACAAAGCGGGGAGCTGTTTTTT. Translation gives CASRRDSGQSGELFF.

This clone was seen a few times. The same CDR3 can be traced to other DNA sequences in this sample. This chain links TRBV10-3 with TRBJ2-3, with 7 bases aligning to TRBD1. The CDR3 extends over 14 amino acids. The V gene end was trimmed by 3 bases and the J gene end by 0 bases; junction bases not matched to a gene: 0. CDR1 ENHRY and CDR2 SYGVKD come from the germline V gene. The chain's CDR3 is CAISDRGSTDTQYF. For the CDR3, the DNA is TGTGCCATCAGTGACAGGGGGAGCACAGATACGCAGTATTTT.

V and J are TRBV18 and TRBJ2-7, with D maybe TRBD2 (5 bases). This CDR3 is built from 14 residues. Germline CDR1 is KGHSH and CDR2 is LQKENI. V was cut by 3 bases and J by 7 bases, with 16 bases left in between. The CDR3 DNA sequence: TGTGCCAGCTCACCGGGTGGGAGCTCTAGGGAGCAGTACTTC. It specifies CASSPGGSSREQYF.

This sequence joins TRBV19 and TRBJ2-1; D perhaps matches TRBD2 (6 bases). Deletions cut 8 bases from V and 9 bases from J, with 14 bases between. Germline V gene sequence: CDR1 LNHDA, CDR2 SQIVND (reference sequence). The CDR3 has 12 amino acids. In DNA, the CDR3 is TGTGCCAGTTTCAGGGTCGGGGGTGAGCAGTTCTTC. It translates to CASFRVGGEQFF.

This chain connects TRBV14 to TRBJ2-1; perhaps TRBD1 as D (6 bases). Germline V gene sequence: CDR1 SGHDN, CDR2 FVKESK. Trimming took off 3 bases at V and 2 bases at J, with 14 bases between the two ends. This CDR3 is 16 amino acids long. This chain's CDR3 is CASSQTGHGAYNEQFF. DNA of the CDR3: TGTGCCAGCAGCCAGACGGGACATGGGGCCTACAATGAGCAGTTCTTC.

The rearrangement joins TRBV25-1 to TRBJ2-1, with TRBD1 identical over 8 bases. Germline V gene data show CDR1 as MGHDK and CDR2 as SYGVNS. J gave up 8 bases and V 3 bases, and 12 bases lay outside the gene matches. The CDR3 has 16 residues. Here the CDR3 DNA reads TGTGCCAGCAGTGAGACGGCCGGGACAGGATTGGATGAGCAGTTCTTC. Residues: CASSETAGTGLDEQFF.

The rearrangement uses TRBV27 and TRBJ2-1; 12 bases align to TRBD2. The germline V gene has CDR1 MNHEY and CDR2 SMNVEV (reference sequence). CDR3 length equals 14 residues. Trimming took 4 bases from V and 7 from J; bases not matched to a gene: 2. The chain's CDR3 is CASSWTSGNNEQFF. CDR3 DNA sequence: TGTGCCAGCAGTTGGACTAGCGGGAATAATGAGCAGTTCTTC.